Following are 30 T cell receptor beta chains from one sample sequenced in a study of CD8 T cells in ankylosing spondylitis. In TCRdb, the 5' RACE reads were re-called with MiXCR into one record per CDR3 protein. This sample has under 200,000 distinct CDR3 sequences, with around a tenth found just once. Sequencing was done on a sample of blood, either unsorted or a sorted T cell fraction (not recorded which). The receptors originated from a male donor with ankylosing spondylitis or in good health (not recorded which).

This clonotype has more than one count but fewer than ten. The CDR3 DNA sequence: TGCGCCAGCAGCCAGGTTACAGGTTTAAACTATGGCTACACCTTC. Residues: CASSQVTGLNYGYTF. The chain recombines TRBV4-3 with TRBJ1-2; tentative D call: TRBD1 (5 bases). The V end lost 3 bases, the J end lost 2 bases, and 13 bases lay between the germline ends. The CDR3 totals 15 residues. The germline gives CDR1 LGHNA, CDR2 YSLEER.

This clonotype was detected many times. The V and J genes are TRBV3-1 and TRBJ1-2; 9 bases fit TRBD1. Trimming took 5 bases from V and 1 from J; bases not matched to a gene: 8. Looked up from germline, CDR1 is LGHDT and CDR2 is YNNKEL (reference sequence). CDR3 length equals 16 residues. This chain's CDR3 is CASSEGTGSLNYGYTF. Here the CDR3 DNA reads TGTGCCAGCAGCGAAGGGACAGGGAGTCTTAACTATGGCTACACCTTC.

This clonotype was seen many times. The V and J genes are TRBV6-5 and TRBJ2-3; D gene uncertain. This CDR3 is built from 14 residues. The germline gives CDR1 MNHEY, CDR2 SVGAGI. Trimming took 0 bases from V and 2 from J, leaving 6 bases between them. CDR3 nucleotides: TGTGCCAGCAGTTACTCTGGCAACACAGATACGCAGTATTTT. This codes for CASSYSGNTDTQYF.

This clonotype was detected many times. J is TRBJ2-1 and V is TRBV5-6, with 7 bases lining up with TRBD2. Germline V gene lookup returns CDR1 SGHDT and CDR2 YYEEEE. V was pared by 4 bases and J by 2 bases, with 3 bases of the junction left unmatched. The length of the CDR3 is 14 residues. CDR3 protein: CASSPSGPYNEQFF. In nucleotides, the CDR3 is TGTGCCAGCAGCCCTAGCGGTCCCTACAATGAGCAGTTCTTC.

The chain has TRBV2 and TRBJ2-4; D possibly matches TRBD1 or TRBD2 (6 bases each). CDR3 length: 15 residues. The V gene lost 7 bases and the J gene lost 7 bases, with 20 bases spanning the gap. CDR1 SNHLY and CDR2 FYNNEI come from the germline V gene. The CDR3: CASIGGGRRSNIQYF. The CDR3 DNA sequence: TGTGCCAGCATAGGAGGGGGACGCCGTTCGAACATTCAGTACTTC.

The chain combines TRBV20-1 with TRBJ2-3; 12 bases match TRBD2. Germline V lookup: CDR1 DFQATT, CDR2 SNEGSKA (reference sequence). This CDR3 is 17 amino acids long. With V trimmed by 1 base and J by 0 bases, 5 bases remained unmatched. CDR3 amino acids: CSARGGGTSGSTDTQYF. The CDR3 nucleotides read TGCAGTGCTAGAGGGGGGGGGACTAGCGGGAGCACAGATACGCAGTATTTT.

This clonotype showed up many times. The J gene is TRBJ2-3, the V gene TRBV20-1, with 12 bases aligning to TRBD1. J was trimmed by 5 bases and V by 4 bases; bases with no gene match: 10. The germline CDR1 and CDR2 sequences are DFQATT and SNEGSKA (reference sequence). The CDR3 contains 16 residues. CDR3 region: CSATPGTGGRGDTQYF. CDR3 sequence (DNA): TGCAGTGCTACACCAGGGACAGGGGGCCGGGGAGATACGCAGTATTTT.

This clonotype was picked up many times. The chain has TRBV10-1 and TRBJ1-2; TRBD1 is a possible D gene (5 bases). The CDR3 has 12 amino acids. CDR1 WNHNN and CDR2 SYGVQD come from the germline V gene (reference sequence). Trimming cost V 9 bases and J 4 bases, with 12 bases left between them. CDR3 sequence: CARVGGGYGYTF. The CDR3, as DNA: TGCGCCAGGGTTGGGGGTGGCTATGGCTACACCTTC.

This clonotype has a handful of counts. V and J are TRBV5-1 and TRBJ2-5; D might be TRBD1 (6 bases). CDR1 is SGHRS, CDR2 YFSETQ, per germline. The CDR3 extends over 15 amino acids. The germline V and J ends were trimmed by 1 base and 2 bases, with 12 bases remaining between them. CDR3 amino acids: CASSLLGAYQETQYF. The CDR3 DNA follows: TGCGCCAGCAGCTTGTTGGGGGCTTATCAAGAGACCCAGTACTTC.

In regard to this clonotype: A much larger clone lies a single base off, so this may be a read error. The J gene is TRBJ2-7, the V gene TRBV29-1, with D uncertain. This CDR3 has 11 amino acids. Looked up from germline, CDR1 is SQVTM and CDR2 is ANQGSEA. The CDR3 nucleotides read TGCAGCGGATCCGACACCTACGCGCAGTACTTC. This gives the protein CSGSDTYAQYF.

This clonotype occurred many times. The V call is TRBV9, the J call TRBJ2-7; 8 bases fit TRBD1. J lost 4 bases, V lost 10 bases, and 10 bases had no gene match. The CDR3 sequence is 13 residues long. Germline loops: CDR1 SGDLS, CDR2 YYNGEE. The CDR3, as DNA: TGTGCCGTATACAGGGGGGTCCAATACGAGCAGTACTTC. Amino acids: CAVYRGVQYEQYF.

In its sample, this clonotype was seen many times. This chain links TRBV5-8 with TRBJ1-1, with D possibly matching TRBD1 (5 bases). This CDR3 region has 13 residues. Trimming stripped 2 bases from V and 5 bases from J, with 10 bases between. CDR1 is SGHTS and CDR2 is YDEGEE in the germline V gene. CDR3 protein: CASSFRGRTEAFF. The CDR3 nucleotides read TGTGCCAGCAGCTTTAGGGGTCGGACTGAAGCTTTCTTT.

This clonotype has a count of ten or more. This chain connects TRBV15 to TRBJ1-2; 8 positions agree with TRBD1. The ends lost 5 bases at V and 3 bases at J; junction bases unmatched: 2. Germline loops: CDR1 LNHNV, CDR2 YYDKDF (reference sequence). There are 13 residues in the CDR3. This CDR3 is CATSPDRDYGYTF. CDR3 nucleotides: TGTGCCACCAGCCCGGACAGGGACTATGGCTACACCTTC.

This clonotype appeared many times. The chain uses TRBV9 and TRBJ2-7, with a tentative D call TRBD2 (6 bases). Trimming took off 4 bases at V and 4 bases at J, with 24 bases between the two ends. The CDR3 has 17 residues. Germline V lookup: CDR1 SGDLS, CDR2 YYNGEE. The chain's CDR3 is CASSPSVRASVDYEQYF. CDR3 nucleotides: TGTGCCAGCAGCCCAAGCGTTAGAGCTAGCGTCGATTACGAGCAGTACTTC.

The sample holds many counts of this clonotype. V and J are TRBV5-1 and TRBJ1-2; D possibly corresponds to TRBD1 (6 bases). V lost 2 bases and J 8 bases, leaving 13 bases between the germline ends. From germline, CDR1 is SGHRS and CDR2 YFSETQ. This CDR3 is built from 13 residues. CDR3: CASSFGQGSGYTF. CDR3 DNA sequence: TGCGCCAGCAGCTTTGGTCAGGGGAGCGGCTACACCTTC.

This clonotype was picked up many times. The V call is TRBV5-1, the J call TRBJ2-7, with a tentative D call TRBD1 (5 bases). Germline assignment: CDR1 SGHRS and CDR2 YFSETQ. This CDR3 is 16 amino acids long. The V end was cut by 3 bases, the J end by 2 bases, with 18 bases between. The CDR3 reads CASSSGPWTKTYEQYF. The CDR3 nucleotides read TGCGCCAGCAGCTCCGGACCTTGGACAAAAACCTACGAGCAGTACTTC.

The V gene is TRBV7-9, the J gene TRBJ1-1; tentatively, D is TRBD1 (6 bases). Per the germline V gene, CDR1 is SEHNR and CDR2 is FQNEAQ (reference sequence). Trimming cost V 2 bases and J 4 bases, with 14 bases left between them. The length of the CDR3 is 15 residues. The CDR3 reads CASSLPARGSTEAFF. The CDR3 region has the DNA TGTGCCAGCAGCTTACCTGCCAGGGGTAGCACTGAAGCTTTCTTT.

Ten or more counts support this clonotype. This sequence joins TRBV2 and TRBJ1-1, with TRBD1 as a possible D gene (5 bases). The germline V gene encodes CDR1 SNHLY and CDR2 FYNNEI. The CDR3 covers 17 residues. The V and J ends lost 2 bases and 5 bases respectively, with 21 bases between them. The CDR3 sequence: CASSETRLPQGKTEAFF. The DNA of the CDR3 is TGTGCCAGCAGTGAAACCCGTTTACCTCAGGGAAAAACTGAAGCTTTCTTT.

The chain couples TRBV10-3 to TRBJ2-1; D remains unclear. Trimming took 6 bases from V and 4 from J, leaving 7 bases between them. This CDR3 is built from 12 residues. The germline gives CDR1 ENHRY, CDR2 SYGVKD. CDR3 amino acids: CAISDQYNEQFF. CDR3 nucleotide sequence: TGTGCCATCAGCGATCAGTACAATGAGCAGTTCTTC.

This clonotype was seen at least ten times. This sequence joins TRBV7-7 and TRBJ2-1; TRBD2 agrees at 11 bases. The CDR3 length is 15 residues. Germline V gives CDR1 SSHAT, CDR2 FNYEAQ (reference sequence). V was clipped by 5 bases and J by 3 bases; unmatched bases: 3. The CDR3 coding sequence is TGTGCCAGCAGCCGAACTAGCGGGGGCTACAATGAGCAGTTCTTC. Its protein is CASSRTSGGYNEQFF.

This clonotype was recorded a few times. V gene TRBV7-9 combines with J gene TRBJ1-4, with TRBD1 matching 8 bases. The germline V gene encodes CDR1 SEHNR and CDR2 FQNEAQ (reference sequence). The CDR3 extends over 13 amino acids. With 4 bases clipped from V and 7 bases from J, the junction kept 2 bases outside the gene matches. CDR3 nucleotide sequence: TGTGCCAGCAGCTGGACAGGGCTTGAAAAACTGTTTTTT. It codes for CASSWTGLEKLFF.

The sample holds many counts of this clonotype. V and J are TRBV7-2 and TRBJ1-2; D uncertain. Trimming removed 5 bases at V and 4 bases at J, with 14 bases between. The CDR3 has 14 residues. Germline V CDR1 and CDR2: SGHTA, FQGNSA. CDR3 region: CASSRRPETYGYTF. The CDR3 DNA reads TGTGCCAGCAGCCGTAGGCCCGAAACCTATGGCTACACCTTC.

The CDR3 protein is CASSVSSVNEQFF. The DNA of the CDR3 is TGCGCCAGCAGCGTATCTAGCGTGAATGAGCAGTTCTTC. This chain joins TRBV5-1 and TRBJ2-1; tentative D call: TRBD2 (6 bases). The CDR3 is 13 residues long. V was shortened by 4 bases and J by 7 bases, with 12 bases between the two germline ends. Looked up from germline, CDR1 is SGHRS and CDR2 is YFSETQ.

The V call is TRBV4-3, the J call TRBJ2-1; 7 bases agree with TRBD1. After removal of 1 base from V and 0 bases from J, the junction contained 12 bases not matched to a gene. This CDR3 has 19 amino acids. CDR1 and CDR2 from the germline V gene are LGHNA and YSLEER. The CDR3 reads CASSQGRGATGSSYNEQFF. The CDR3, as DNA: TGCGCCAGCAGCCAAGGAAGGGGTGCGACAGGGAGCTCCTACAATGAGCAGTTCTTC.

The genes are TRBV20-1 and TRBJ1-3; D is undetermined. The CDR3 contains 13 residues. Germline CDR1 and CDR2: DFQATT and SNEGSKA (reference sequence). Trimming took 1 base from V and 2 from J, leaving 6 bases between them. The CDR3 nucleotides read TGCAGTGCTAGAGGGTTGACTGGAAACACCATATATTTT. Translated: CSARGLTGNTIYF.

The chain links TRBV12-3 or TRBV12-4 to TRBJ2-7; 7 nucleotides align to TRBD2. The CDR3 is 13 residues long. The ends lost 5 bases at V and 4 bases at J; junction bases unmatched: 5. The CDR3, as DNA: TGTGCCAGCAGTCCCGTCGGGAGGTACGAGCAGTACTTC. Translating it yields CASSPVGRYEQYF.

This clonotype was detected many times. The chain links TRBV27 to TRBJ2-3, with 8 bases that match TRBD2. The length of the CDR3 is 15 residues. V was pared by 0 bases and J by 4 bases, with 3 bases of the junction left unmatched. The germline gives CDR1 MNHEY, CDR2 SMNVEV (reference sequence). The CDR3 DNA reads as TGTGCCAGCAGTTTATCTTCCGGGGGGGCAGATACGCAGTATTTT. The encoded protein is CASSLSSGGADTQYF.

The genes are TRBV7-7 and TRBJ2-1, with 13 bases matching TRBD2. With V trimmed by 5 bases and J by 7 bases, 5 bases remained unmatched. The CDR3 is 15 amino acids. The germline V gene encodes CDR1 SSHAT and CDR2 FNYEAQ (reference sequence). In DNA form, the CDR3 reads TGTGCCAGCAGCAACGGACTAGCGGGAGTAAATGAGCAGTTCTTC. The encoded protein is CASSNGLAGVNEQFF.

The chain uses TRBV7-2 and TRBJ2-1, with 12 bases identical to TRBD2. The V gene's germline CDR1 is SGHTA and CDR2 FQGNSA. The CDR3 totals 17 residues. V lost 2 bases, J lost 4 bases, and 6 bases stayed unmatched. CDR3 DNA: TGTGCCAGCAGCTTAACGGCGCTAGCGGGAGGGTACAATGAGCAGTTCTTC. This encodes CASSLTALAGGYNEQFF.

Many counts were recorded for this clonotype. The CDR3 is CASSQEGASNEQFF. The CDR3 DNA follows: TGCGCCAGCAGCCAAGAGGGAGCGAGCAATGAGCAGTTCTTC. The chain employs TRBV4-3 and TRBJ2-1; the D gene is possibly TRBD2 (5 bases). There are 14 residues in the CDR3. The germline V gene encodes CDR1 LGHNA and CDR2 YSLEER. Trimming cost V 0 bases and J 6 bases, with 9 bases left between them.